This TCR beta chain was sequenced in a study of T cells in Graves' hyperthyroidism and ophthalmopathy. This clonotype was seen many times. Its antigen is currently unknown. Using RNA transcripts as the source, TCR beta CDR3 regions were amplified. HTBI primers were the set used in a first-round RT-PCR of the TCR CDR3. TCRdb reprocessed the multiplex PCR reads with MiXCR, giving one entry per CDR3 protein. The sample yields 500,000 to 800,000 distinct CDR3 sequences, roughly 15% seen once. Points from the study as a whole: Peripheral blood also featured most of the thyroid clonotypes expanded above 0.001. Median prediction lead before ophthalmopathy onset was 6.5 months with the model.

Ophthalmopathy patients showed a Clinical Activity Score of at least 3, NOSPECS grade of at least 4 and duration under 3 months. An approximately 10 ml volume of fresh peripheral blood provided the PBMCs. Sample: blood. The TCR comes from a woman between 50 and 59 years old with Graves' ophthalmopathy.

CDR3 region: CASSFGPPDTQYF. The CDR3 DNA sequence: TGTGCCAGCAGTTTCGGACCTCCAGATACGCAGTATTTT. The chain is built from TRBV7-9 and TRBJ2-3; D is uncertain. V lost 6 bases, J lost 4 bases, and 11 bases lay in between. The CDR3 is made up of 13 amino acids. Germline V gives CDR1 SEHNR, CDR2 FQNEAQ (reference sequence).